The clone carrying this TCR beta chain was found a few times. What it binds is unknown. This sample was included in a study of T cell responses to AZD1222 COVID-19 vaccine. The study, taken as a whole, reports: Repertoires were obtained solely post-peak T cell response.

The table came from immunoSEQ multiplex PCR; TCRdb's copy has only in-frame clones and leaves some out. The repertoire has under 95,000 clones, about 90% of them found once; the top ten carry under 1.5%. CDR3 length: 15 amino acids. V gave up 5 bases and J gave up 6 bases, with 20 bases separating them. Germline V lookup: CDR1 SGHVS, CDR2 FNYEAQ. The origin of this receptor is an adult who received the AZD1222 COVID-19 vaccine. This material consisted of peripheral blood, taken 28 days after the second AZD1222 dose. The V gene is TRBV7-6, the J gene TRBJ2-7; TRBD2 is a possible D gene (5 bases). The DNA for the CDR3 is TGTGCCAGCAGCACCGGGCGGGCCCTCGGCGGCGAGCAGTACTTC. Translating gives CASSTGRALGGEQYF.